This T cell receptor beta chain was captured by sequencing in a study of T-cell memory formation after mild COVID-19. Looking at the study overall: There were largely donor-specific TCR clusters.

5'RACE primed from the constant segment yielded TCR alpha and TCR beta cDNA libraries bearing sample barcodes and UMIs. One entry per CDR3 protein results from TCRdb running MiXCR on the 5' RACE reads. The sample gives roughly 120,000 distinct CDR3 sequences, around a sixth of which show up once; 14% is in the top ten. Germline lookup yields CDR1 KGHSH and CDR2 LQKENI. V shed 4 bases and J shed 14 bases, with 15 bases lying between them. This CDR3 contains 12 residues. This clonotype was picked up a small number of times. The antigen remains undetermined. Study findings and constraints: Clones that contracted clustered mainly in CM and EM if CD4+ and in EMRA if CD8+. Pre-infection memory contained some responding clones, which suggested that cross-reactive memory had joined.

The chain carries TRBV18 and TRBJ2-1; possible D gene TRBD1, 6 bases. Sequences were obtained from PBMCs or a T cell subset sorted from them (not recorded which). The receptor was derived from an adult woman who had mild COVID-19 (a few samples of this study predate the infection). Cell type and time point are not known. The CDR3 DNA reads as TGTGCCAGCTCACGCCCACAGGGATGGAAGTTCTTC. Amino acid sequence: CASSRPQGWKFF. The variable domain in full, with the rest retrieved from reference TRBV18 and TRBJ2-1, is NAGVMQNPRHLVRRRGQEARLRCSPMKGHSHVYWYRQLPEEGLKFMVYLQKENIIDESGMPKERFSAEFPKEGPSILRIQQVVRGDSAAYFCASSRPQGWKFFGPGTRLTVL.